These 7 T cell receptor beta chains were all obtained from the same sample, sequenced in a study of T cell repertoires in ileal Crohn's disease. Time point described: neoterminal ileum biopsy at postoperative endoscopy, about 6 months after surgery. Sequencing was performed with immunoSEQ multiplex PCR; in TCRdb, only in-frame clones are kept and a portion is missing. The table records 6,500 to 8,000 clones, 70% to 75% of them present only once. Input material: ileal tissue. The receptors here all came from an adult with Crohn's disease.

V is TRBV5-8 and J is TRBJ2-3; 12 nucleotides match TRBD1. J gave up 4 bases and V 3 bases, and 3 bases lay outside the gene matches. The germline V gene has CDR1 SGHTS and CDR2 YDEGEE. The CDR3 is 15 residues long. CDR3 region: CASSSGTGGPDTQYF. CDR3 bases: TGTGCCAGCAGCTCCGGGACAGGGGGCCCAGATACGCAGTATTTT.

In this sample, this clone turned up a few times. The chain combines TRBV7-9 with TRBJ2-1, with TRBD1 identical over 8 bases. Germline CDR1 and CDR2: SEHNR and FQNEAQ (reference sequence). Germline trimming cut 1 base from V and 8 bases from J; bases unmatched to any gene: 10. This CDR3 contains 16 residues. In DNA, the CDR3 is TGTGCCAGCAGCTTAGAGGAGCGGACAGGGAGGCATGAGCAGTTCTTC. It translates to CASSLEERTGRHEQFF.

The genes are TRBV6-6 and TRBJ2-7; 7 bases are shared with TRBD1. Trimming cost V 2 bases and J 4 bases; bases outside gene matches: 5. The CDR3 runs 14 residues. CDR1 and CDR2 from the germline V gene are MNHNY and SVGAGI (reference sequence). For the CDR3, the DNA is TGTGCCAGCAGTTACGAGGGGGCTAGGTACGAGCAGTACTTC. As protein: CASSYEGARYEQYF.

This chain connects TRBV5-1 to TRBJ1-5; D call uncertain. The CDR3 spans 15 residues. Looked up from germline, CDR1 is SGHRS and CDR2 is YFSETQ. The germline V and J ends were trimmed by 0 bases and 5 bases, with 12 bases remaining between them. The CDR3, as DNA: TGCGCCAGCAGCTTGGACGGTCGGGTCGATCAGCCCCAGCATTTT. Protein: CASSLDGRVDQPQHF. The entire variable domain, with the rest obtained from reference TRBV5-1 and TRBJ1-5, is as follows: KAGVTQTPRYLIKTRGQQVTLSCSPISGHRSVSWYQQTPGQGLQFLFEYFSETQRNKGNFPGRFSGRQFSNSRSEMNVSTLELGDSALYLCASSLDGRVDQPQHFGDGTRLSIL.

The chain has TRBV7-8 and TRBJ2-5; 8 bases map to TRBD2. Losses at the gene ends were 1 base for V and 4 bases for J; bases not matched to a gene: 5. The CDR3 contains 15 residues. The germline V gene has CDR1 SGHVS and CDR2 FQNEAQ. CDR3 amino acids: CASSLGAGLVETQYF. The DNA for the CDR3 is TGTGCCAGCAGCTTAGGAGCGGGACTAGTAGAGACCCAGTACTTC.

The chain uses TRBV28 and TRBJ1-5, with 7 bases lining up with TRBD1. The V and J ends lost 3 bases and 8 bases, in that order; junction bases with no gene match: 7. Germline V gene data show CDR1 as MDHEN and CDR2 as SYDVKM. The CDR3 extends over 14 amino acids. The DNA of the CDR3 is TGTGCCAGCAGTTTGACAGGGAAAGTCGAGCCCCAGCATTTT. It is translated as CASSLTGKVEPQHF.

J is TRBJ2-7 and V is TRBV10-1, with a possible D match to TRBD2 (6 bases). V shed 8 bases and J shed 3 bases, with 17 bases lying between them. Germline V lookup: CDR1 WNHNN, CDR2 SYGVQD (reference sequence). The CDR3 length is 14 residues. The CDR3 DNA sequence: TGCGCCAGCCCAGGGACTCTATCGGACTACGAGCAGTACTTC. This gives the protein CASPGTLSDYEQYF.